This T cell receptor (beta chain) is from a study of blood T cells in healthy people across ages. The authors ran a second PCR of roughly 6 to 11 cycles using a sample-barcoded 5' primer and a J-beta primer mix. In TCRdb, the 5' RACE reads were re-called with MiXCR into one record per CDR3 protein. This sample has roughly 680,000 distinct CDR3 sequences; over 40% occur once, and the top ten carry roughly 12%. The V gene lost 5 bases and the J gene lost 7 bases, with 21 bases spanning the gap. The CDR3 runs 15 residues. Per germline, CDR1 SGHTA and CDR2 FQGTGA. Material for sequencing was blood. The V gene is TRBV7-3, the J gene TRBJ2-7; D remains unclear. This sequence originates from a woman aged 80 or older in good health. The CDR3, as DNA: TGTGCCAGCAGCCACGCCCCCTCATCTAACAATGAGCAGTACTTC. This translates into CASSHAPSSNNEQYF.